This note documents a single T cell receptor (beta chain) sequence. This clonotype was seen a handful of times. Its specific antigen is unknown. Base qualities are missing; no much larger clone stands one base away. This entry is derived from a study of T-cell reconstitution after alpha-beta-depleted transplantation in children (dated by TCRdb to 2015 to 2016). Regarding the study in general: Using TCR repertoire profiling, the study quantitatively followed how T-cell immune reconstitution unfolded in children after TCRalphabeta/CD19-depleted allogeneic hematopoietic cell transplantation.

Taken with the paper, the label for treatment or condition translates to: allogeneic hematopoietic cell transplantation with graft depleted of TCRalphabeta T cells and CD19 B cells. The transplant recipients were children given TCRalphabeta/CD19-depleted allogeneic hematopoietic cell grafts. What the study reported, not specific to this receptor: The high TCRbeta diversity at day 60 in some patients was ascribed to recipient T cells and intrathymic progenitors that had survived conditioning. Hyperexpanded clone frequencies declined over subsequent months; after one year, T-cell counts and TCRbeta diversity were mostly attributed to newly produced T cells. The apparently early recovery of alphabetaT-cell counts about two months after transplant reportedly depended on only several hundred rapidly expanded clones that came from non-depleted graft cells.

Library preparation was by PCR. Sequencing instrument: Illumina HiSeq 2500. Molecular barcoding was employed in the preparation of TCR libraries, with unique molecular identifiers being used to normalize TCRbeta repertoire quantification. The raw public data were reprocessed by TCRdb itself: fastp quality trimming at Q25, MiXCR clonotype calling, in-frame beta chains only. When rows share a CDR3 protein, they turn into one entry using the most common DNA and genes. The sample table contains fewer than 550,000 distinct CDR3 sequences; only one count was recorded for roughly 10% of them. Of the sample, approximately 14% falls within the top ten clones. The germline V gene (reference sequence) sets CDR1 to SGHAT and CDR2 to FQDESV. Spanning cysteine to phenylalanine, the CDR3 consists of 20 amino acids. Only the CDR3 DNA stays, 60 bases, in frame from base 1. V loses 2 bases of germline sequence and J loses 1 base, and the interval between the two ends is 24 bases.

The rearrangement joined TRBV11-1 to TRBJ2-1; TRBD2 is a weak D gene call, 6 bases matching. The source material was PBMCs, mostly from graft donor cells, sampled 180 days after TCRalphabeta/CD19-depleted stem cell transplant. The source is a female patient between 2 and 15 years old who had a stem cell transplant for aplastic anemia, so the T cells may come from the graft donor. Here is the DNA: TGTGCCAGCAGCTTAATCGTATTCGCGACGGGAGCTCTATCCTACAATGAGCAGTTCTTC. It codes for CASSLIVFATGALSYNEQFF.